One and the same sample provided the 10 T cell receptor beta chains below, sequenced in a study of T cell changes during pregnancy in multiple sclerosis. Profiled with immunoSEQ multiplex PCR; TCRdb holds only in-frame clones, not every one. Of over 30,000 clones in the sample, about nine tenths were seen once. The starting material was CD8+ T cells from peripheral blood mononuclear cells, obtained in the third trimester of pregnancy. These receptors all stem from a female donor with multiple sclerosis, enrolled in a pregnancy study.

This clone was counted once. This chain uses TRBV4-1 with TRBJ2-1, with 12 bases that match TRBD2. Trimming removed 3 bases from V and 5 bases from J; junction bases left unmatched: 8. Germline V gene sequence: CDR1 MGHRA, CDR2 YSYEKL. The CDR3 has 17 residues. Written as DNA, the CDR3 is TGCGCCAGCAGCCAGGTTCTAGCGGGGGGGCCGAACAATGAGCAGTTCTTC. It translates to CASSQVLAGGPNNEQFF.

The rearrangement joins TRBV29-1 to TRBJ2-2, with D unresolved. Germline V gives CDR1 SQVTM, CDR2 ANQGSEA. CDR3 length: 12 amino acids. V was shortened by 3 bases and J by 1 base, with 3 bases between the two germline ends. CDR3 region: CSVERNTGELFF. The CDR3 DNA is TGCAGCGTTGAGAGGAACACCGGGGAGCTGTTTTTT.

The rearrangement joins TRBV7-4 to TRBJ2-1; the D gene is possibly TRBD2 (6 bases). The CDR3 runs to 17 residues. Trimming removed 5 bases from V and 4 bases from J, with 21 bases in between. Germline CDR1 reads SGHVT; CDR2 reads SQSDAQ. The CDR3 DNA sequence: TGTGCCAGCAGCCCCCGTTCCGGGACTTATAATTACAATGAGCAGTTCTTC. It translates to CASSPRSGTYNYNEQFF. Drawing the rest from reference TRBV7-4 and TRBJ2-1, the complete variable domain is GAGVSQSPRYKVAKRGRDVALRCDSISGHVTLYWYRQTLGQGSEVLTYSQSDAQRDKSGRPSGRFSAERPERSVSTLKIQRTEQGDSAVYLCASSPRSGTYNYNEQFFGPGTRLTVL.

The chain combines TRBV6-5 with TRBJ2-2, with a possible D match to TRBD1 (5 bases). Looked up from germline, CDR1 is MNHEY and CDR2 is SVGAGI. The CDR3 length is 15 residues. The V gene lost 2 bases and the J gene lost 6 bases, with 13 bases spanning the gap. CDR3 sequence (DNA): TGTGCCAGCAGTTACGGCAGGCGCAGGGCCGGGGAGCTGTTTTTT. It encodes CASSYGRRRAGELFF.

V is TRBV28 and J is TRBJ2-2; D is possibly TRBD2 (6 bases). V lost 5 bases and J lost 6, with 22 bases in between. Germline V gene sequence: CDR1 MDHEN, CDR2 SYDVKM. This CDR3 spans 17 amino acids. CDR3 region: CASSPRRGRGSAGELFF. The CDR3 nucleotides read TGTGCCAGCAGTCCCCGGAGGGGAAGGGGAAGCGCCGGGGAGCTGTTTTTT.

This chain joins TRBV4-2 and TRBJ2-1; D is unclear. The CDR3 contains 15 residues. CDR1 is LGHNA, CDR2 YNFKEQ, per germline. Trimming took 0 bases from V and 4 from J, leaving 10 bases between them. The CDR3: CASSQESSTYNEQFF. Here the CDR3 DNA reads TGTGCCAGCAGCCAAGAGTCGTCCACTTACAATGAGCAGTTCTTC.

This chain joins TRBV10-3 and TRBJ1-1; tentatively, D is TRBD1 (5 bases). The germline V gene encodes CDR1 ENHRY and CDR2 SYGVKD. V lost 3 bases, J lost 1 base, and 12 bases lay in between. The CDR3 totals 15 residues. CDR3 coding DNA: TGTGCCATCAGTGACCCCAGGACATCGAACACTGAAGCTTTCTTT. Translating gives CAISDPRTSNTEAFF.

The gene calls are TRBV5-5 and TRBJ2-3; TRBD2 aligns across 10 bases. The length of the CDR3 is 18 residues. V shed 1 base, J shed 0 bases, and the junction held 8 bases outside the gene matches. CDR1 and CDR2 from the germline V gene are SGHKS and YYEKEE (reference sequence). CDR3 nucleotides: TGTGCCAGCAGCTTGAGTCTAGCGGGGGTTTCTAGCACAGATACGCAGTATTTT. Translating it yields CASSLSLAGVSSTDTQYF.

The V and J genes are TRBV21-1 and TRBJ1-3; the table assigns TRBD1, which was not confirmed against the DNA. TRBV21-1 constitutes a pseudogene. The CDR3 contains 22 residues. The CDR3 nucleotides read TGTGCCAGCAGCAAATGGGTACATCCCCGGGACAGGGACGAAGCGTGTGGAAACACCATATATTTT. This codes for CASSKWVHPRDRDEACGNTIYF.

The V and J genes are TRBV14 and TRBJ2-7; a possible D gene is TRBD1 (6 bases). The CDR3 runs to 13 residues. The ends were cut back, 6 bases at V and 6 bases at J, with 15 bases in the middle. Looked up from germline, CDR1 is SGHDN and CDR2 is FVKESK. CDR3: CASSSDRFSEQYF. The DNA for the CDR3 is TGTGCCAGCAGTTCTGACAGGTTCAGCGAGCAGTACTTC.